Sequencing of this TCR beta chain was carried out in a study of early T cells in non-severe SARS-CoV-2 infection. Study-wide context: Sequencing input comprised bulk RNA from unsorted whole blood; chain pairing was not available.

Study findings and constraints: Private and CD4 specificities were missed by VDJdb matching, skewed to anti-spike CD8.

In the case of this clonotype: Its target is unknown.

The CDR3 length is 17 residues. Trimming stripped 0 bases from V and 5 bases from J, with 16 bases between. Looked up from germline, CDR1 is MNHEY and CDR2 is SMNVEV (reference sequence). Attached unique molecular identifiers marked individual cDNA molecules. TCRdb re-called the 5' RACE reads through MiXCR, storing one row per CDR3 protein. The sample includes some 45,000 distinct CDR3 sequences, about a tenth seen only once; the top ten take roughly 5.7%. V and J are TRBV27 and TRBJ1-4; D is unresolved. The specimen was whole blood, collected at baseline. The TCR originated in an adult who was a healthcare worker with PCR-confirmed SARS-CoV-2 infection or an uninfected control (not recorded which). The CDR3 loop reads CASSLSTSPARNEKLFF. CDR3 coding DNA: TGTGCCAGCAGTTTATCCACCAGTCCAGCAAGAAATGAAAAACTGTTTTTT.